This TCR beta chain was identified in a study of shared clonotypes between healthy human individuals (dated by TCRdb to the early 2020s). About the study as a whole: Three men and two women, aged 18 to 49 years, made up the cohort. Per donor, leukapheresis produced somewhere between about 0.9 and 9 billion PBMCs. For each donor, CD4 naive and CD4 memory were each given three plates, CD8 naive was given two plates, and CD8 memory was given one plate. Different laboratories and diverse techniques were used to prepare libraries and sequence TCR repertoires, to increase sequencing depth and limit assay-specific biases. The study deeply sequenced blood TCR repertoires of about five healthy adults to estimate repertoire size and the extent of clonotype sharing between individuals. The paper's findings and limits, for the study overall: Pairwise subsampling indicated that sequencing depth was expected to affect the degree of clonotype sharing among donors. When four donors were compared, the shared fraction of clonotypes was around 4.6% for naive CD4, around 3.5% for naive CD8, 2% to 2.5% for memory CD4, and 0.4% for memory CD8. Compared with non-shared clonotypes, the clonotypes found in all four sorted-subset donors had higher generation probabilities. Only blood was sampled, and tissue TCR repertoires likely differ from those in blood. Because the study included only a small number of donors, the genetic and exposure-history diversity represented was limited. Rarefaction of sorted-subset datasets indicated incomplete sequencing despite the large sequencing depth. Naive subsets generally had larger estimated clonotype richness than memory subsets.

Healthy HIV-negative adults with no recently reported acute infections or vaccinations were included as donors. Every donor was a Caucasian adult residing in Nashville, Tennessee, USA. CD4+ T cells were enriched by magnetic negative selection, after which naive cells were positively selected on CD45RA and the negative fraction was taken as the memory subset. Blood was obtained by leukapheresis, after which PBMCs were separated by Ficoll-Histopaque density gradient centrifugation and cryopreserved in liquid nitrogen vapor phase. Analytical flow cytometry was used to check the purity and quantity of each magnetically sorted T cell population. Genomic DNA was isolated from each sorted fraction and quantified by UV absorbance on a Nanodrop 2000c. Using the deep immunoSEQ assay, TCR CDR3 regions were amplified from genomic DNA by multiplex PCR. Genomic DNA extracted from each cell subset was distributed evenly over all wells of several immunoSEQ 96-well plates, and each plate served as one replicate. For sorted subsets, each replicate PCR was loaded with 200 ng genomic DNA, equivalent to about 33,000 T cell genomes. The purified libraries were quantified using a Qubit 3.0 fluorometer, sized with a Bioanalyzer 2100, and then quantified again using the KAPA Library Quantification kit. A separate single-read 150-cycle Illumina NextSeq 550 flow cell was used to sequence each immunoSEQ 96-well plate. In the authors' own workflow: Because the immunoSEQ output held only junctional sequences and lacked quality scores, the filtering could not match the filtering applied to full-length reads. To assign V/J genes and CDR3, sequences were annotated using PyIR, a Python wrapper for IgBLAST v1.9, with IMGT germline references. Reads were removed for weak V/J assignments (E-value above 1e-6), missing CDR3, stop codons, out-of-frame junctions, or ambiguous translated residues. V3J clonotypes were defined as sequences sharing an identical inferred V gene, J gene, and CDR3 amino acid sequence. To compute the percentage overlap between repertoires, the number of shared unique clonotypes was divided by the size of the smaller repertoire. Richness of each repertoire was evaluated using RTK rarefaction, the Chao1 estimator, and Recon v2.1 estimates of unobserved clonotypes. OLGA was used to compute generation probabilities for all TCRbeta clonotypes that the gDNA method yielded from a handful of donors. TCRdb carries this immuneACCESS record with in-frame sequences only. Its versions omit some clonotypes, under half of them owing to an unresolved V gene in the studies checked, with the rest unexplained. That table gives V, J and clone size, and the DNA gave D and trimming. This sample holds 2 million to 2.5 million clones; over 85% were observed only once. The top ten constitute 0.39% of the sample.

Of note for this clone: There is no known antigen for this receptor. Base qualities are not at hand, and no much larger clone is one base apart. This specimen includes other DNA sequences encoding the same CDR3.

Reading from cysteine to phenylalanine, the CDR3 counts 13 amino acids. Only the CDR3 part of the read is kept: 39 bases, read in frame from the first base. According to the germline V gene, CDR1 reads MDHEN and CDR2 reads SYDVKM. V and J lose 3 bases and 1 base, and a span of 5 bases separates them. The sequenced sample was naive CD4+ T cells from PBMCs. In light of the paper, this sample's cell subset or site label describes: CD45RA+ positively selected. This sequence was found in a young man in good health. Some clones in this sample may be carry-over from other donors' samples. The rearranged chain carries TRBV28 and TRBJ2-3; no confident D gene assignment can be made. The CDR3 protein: CASSLAGTDTQYF. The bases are TGTGCCAGCAGTTTGGCCGGCACAGATACGCAGTATTTT.